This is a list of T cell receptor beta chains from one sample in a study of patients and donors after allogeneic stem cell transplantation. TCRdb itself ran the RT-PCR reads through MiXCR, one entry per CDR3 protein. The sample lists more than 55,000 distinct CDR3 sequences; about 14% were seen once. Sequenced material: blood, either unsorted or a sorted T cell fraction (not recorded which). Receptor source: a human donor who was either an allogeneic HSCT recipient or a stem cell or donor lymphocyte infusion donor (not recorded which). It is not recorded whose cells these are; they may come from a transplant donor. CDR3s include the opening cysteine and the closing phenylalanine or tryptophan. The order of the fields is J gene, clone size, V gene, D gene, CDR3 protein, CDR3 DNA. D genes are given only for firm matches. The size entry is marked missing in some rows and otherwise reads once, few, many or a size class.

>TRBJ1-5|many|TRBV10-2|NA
CASRMTELSNQPQHF
TGCGCCAGCAGGATGACAGAACTTAGCAATCAGCCCCAGCATTTT
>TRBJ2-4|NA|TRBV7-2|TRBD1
CASSLKVQGAQYF
TGTGCCAGCAGCTTAAAAGTTCAGGGGGCGCAGTACTTC
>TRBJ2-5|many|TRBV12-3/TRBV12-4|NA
CASSSPLLALRTQYF
TGTGCCAGCAGTTCCCCACTGCTAGCGTTAAGGACCCAGTACTTC
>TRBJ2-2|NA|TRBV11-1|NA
CASSPDSIVLNTGELFF
TGTGCCAGCAGCCCGGACAGTATCGTCCTTAACACCGGGGAGCTGTTTTTT
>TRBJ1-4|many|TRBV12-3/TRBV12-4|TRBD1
CASSRQGNNEKLFF
TGTGCCAGCAGTCGACAGGGGAATAATGAAAAACTGTTTTTT
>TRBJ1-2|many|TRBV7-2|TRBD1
CASSFWQADREGYGYTF
TGTGCCAGCAGCTTCTGGCAAGCCGACAGGGAGGGCTATGGCTACACCTTC
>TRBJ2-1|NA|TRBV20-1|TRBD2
CSARLAGVSYEQFF
TGCAGTGCTAGACTAGCGGGAGTCTCCTATGAGCAGTTCTTC
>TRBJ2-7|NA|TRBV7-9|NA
CASSFPLYLTGYDEQYF
TGTGCCAGCAGCTTTCCCCTATACCTGACAGGATACGACGAGCAGTACTTC
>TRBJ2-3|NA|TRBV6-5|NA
CASSYGLAITDTQYF
TGTGCCAGCAGTTACGGGCTAGCGATCACAGATACGCAGTATTTT
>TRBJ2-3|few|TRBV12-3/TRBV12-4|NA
CASVKGKGLADTQYF
TGTGCCAGCGTTAAGGGGAAGGGGTTGGCAGATACGCAGTATTTT
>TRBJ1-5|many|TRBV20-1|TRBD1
CSAEGADGQPQHF
TGCAGTGCTGAGGGGGCCGACGGTCAGCCCCAGCATTTT
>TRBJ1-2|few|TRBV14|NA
CASSRGLQGYTF
TGTGCCAGCAGCCGGGGACTGCAAGGCTACACCTTC
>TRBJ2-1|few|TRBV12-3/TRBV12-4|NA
CASSASWAGNKSGYNEQFF
TGTGCCAGCAGTGCCTCCTGGGCAGGGAATAAGTCCGGCTACAATGAGCAGTTCTTC
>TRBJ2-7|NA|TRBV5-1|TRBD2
CASSLGGTSGSYEQYF
TGCGCCAGCAGCTTGGGCGGGACTAGCGGTTCCTACGAGCAGTACTTC
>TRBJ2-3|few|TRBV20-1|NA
CSARGLDTQYF
TGCAGTGCTAGAGGGTTAGATACGCAGTATTTT
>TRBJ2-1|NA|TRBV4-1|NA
CASSQLDIIQSNEQFF
TGCGCCAGCAGCCAGTTGGACATCATACAGTCCAATGAGCAGTTCTTC
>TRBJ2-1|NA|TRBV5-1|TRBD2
CASSLAAGLAGPGSYNEQFF
TGCGCCAGCAGCTTGGCCGCGGGACTAGCGGGACCCGGCTCCTACAATGAGCAGTTCTTC
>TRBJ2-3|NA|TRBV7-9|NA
CASSLVEDTDTQYF
TGTGCCAGCAGCTTAGTGGAAGACACAGATACGCAGTATTTT
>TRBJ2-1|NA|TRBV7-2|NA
CASSLRRASSYNEQFF
TGTGCCAGCAGCTTAAGGCGGGCAAGCTCCTACAATGAGCAGTTCTTC
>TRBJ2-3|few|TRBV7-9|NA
CASSLVYSDTQYF
TGTGCCAGCAGCTTAGTGTACTCAGATACGCAGTATTTT
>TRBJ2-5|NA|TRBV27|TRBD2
CASSLLSGRGETQYF
TGTGCCAGCAGTTTACTTAGCGGGAGGGGAGAGACCCAGTACTTC
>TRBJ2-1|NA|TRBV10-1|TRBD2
CASSTSGRNEQFF
TGCGCCAGCAGTACTAGCGGGAGGAATGAGCAGTTCTTC
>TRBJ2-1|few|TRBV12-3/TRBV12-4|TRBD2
CASSFEGLAGAYNEQFF
TGTGCCAGCAGTTTTGAAGGGCTAGCGGGGGCCTACAATGAGCAGTTCTTC
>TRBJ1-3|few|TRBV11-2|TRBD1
CASSLRTGLNSGNTIYF
TGTGCCAGCAGCCTTAGGACAGGGCTCAACTCTGGAAACACCATATATTTT
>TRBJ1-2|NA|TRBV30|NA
CAWRVEGGQRNYGYTF
TGTGCCTGGAGGGTAGAGGGGGGCCAAAGGAACTATGGCTACACCTTC
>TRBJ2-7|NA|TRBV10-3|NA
CAISVDWKNEQYF
TGTGCCATCAGTGTAGACTGGAAAAACGAGCAGTACTTC
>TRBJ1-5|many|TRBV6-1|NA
CASSEGVQPQHF
TGTGCCAGCAGTGAAGGTGTTCAGCCCCAGCATTTT
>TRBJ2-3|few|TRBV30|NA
CAWIGGSTDTQYF
TGTGCCTGGATAGGAGGGAGCACAGATACGCAGTATTTT
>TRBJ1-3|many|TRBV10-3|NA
CAISESAGPGNTIYF
TGTGCCATCAGTGAGTCCGCAGGTCCTGGAAACACCATATATTTT
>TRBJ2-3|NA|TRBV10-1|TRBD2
CASSGGAGDLLSTDTQYF
TGCGCCAGCAGTGGCGGGGCGGGAGACTTACTCAGCACAGATACGCAGTATTTT
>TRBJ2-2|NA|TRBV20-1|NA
CSAREGPPNTGELFF
TGCAGTGCTAGAGAGGGGCCCCCGAACACCGGGGAGCTGTTTTTT
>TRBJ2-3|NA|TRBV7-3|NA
CASSRGHPITDTQYF
TGTGCCAGCAGTAGGGGACACCCTATCACAGATACGCAGTATTTT